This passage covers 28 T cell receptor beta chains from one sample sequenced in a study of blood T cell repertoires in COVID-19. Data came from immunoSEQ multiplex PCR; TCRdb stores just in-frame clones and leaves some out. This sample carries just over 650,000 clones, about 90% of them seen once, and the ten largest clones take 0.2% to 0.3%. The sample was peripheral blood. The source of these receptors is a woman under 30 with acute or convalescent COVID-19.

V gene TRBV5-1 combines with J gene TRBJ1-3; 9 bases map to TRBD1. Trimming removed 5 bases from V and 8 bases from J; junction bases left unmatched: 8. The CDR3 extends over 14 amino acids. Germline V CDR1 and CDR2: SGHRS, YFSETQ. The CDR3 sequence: CASSFGQGMDTIYF. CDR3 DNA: TGCGCCAGCAGTTTCGGACAGGGGATGGACACCATATATTTT. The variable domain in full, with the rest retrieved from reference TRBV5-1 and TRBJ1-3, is KAGVTQTPRYLIKTRGQQVTLSCSPISGHRSVSWYQQTPGQGLQFLFEYFSETQRNKGNFPGRFSGRQFSNSRSEMNVSTLELGDSALYLCASSFGQGMDTIYFGEGSWLTVV.

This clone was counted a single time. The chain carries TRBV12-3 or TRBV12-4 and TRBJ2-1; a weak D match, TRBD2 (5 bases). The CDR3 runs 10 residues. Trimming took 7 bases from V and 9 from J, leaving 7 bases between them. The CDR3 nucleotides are TGTGCCAGCACAGAGGGTGAGCAGTTCTTC. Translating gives CASTEGEQFF.

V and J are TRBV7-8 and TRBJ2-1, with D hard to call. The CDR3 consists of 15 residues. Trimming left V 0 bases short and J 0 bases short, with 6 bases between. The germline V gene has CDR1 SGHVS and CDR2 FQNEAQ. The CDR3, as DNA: TGTGCCAGCAGCTTAGCAGATAGCTCCTACAATGAGCAGTTCTTC. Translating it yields CASSLADSSYNEQFF.

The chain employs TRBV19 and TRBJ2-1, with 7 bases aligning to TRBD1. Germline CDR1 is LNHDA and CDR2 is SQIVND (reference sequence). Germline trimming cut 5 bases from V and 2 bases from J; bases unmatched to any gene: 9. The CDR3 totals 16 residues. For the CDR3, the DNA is TGTGCCAGTAGTCTTCCGGGACAGAGAACCTACAATGAGCAGTTCTTC. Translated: CASSLPGQRTYNEQFF. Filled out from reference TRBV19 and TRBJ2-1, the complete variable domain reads DGGITQSPKYLFRKEGQNVTLSCEQNLNHDAMYWYRQDPGQGLRLIYYSQIVNDFQKGDIAEGYSVSREKKESFPLTVTSAQKNPTAFYLCASSLPGQRTYNEQFFGPGTRLTVL.

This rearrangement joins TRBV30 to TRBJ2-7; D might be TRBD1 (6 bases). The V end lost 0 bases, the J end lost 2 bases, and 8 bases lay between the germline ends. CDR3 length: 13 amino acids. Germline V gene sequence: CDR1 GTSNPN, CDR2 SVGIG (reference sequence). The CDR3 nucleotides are TGTGCCTGGAGTGTTAGGACAGCCTACGAGCAGTACTTC. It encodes CAWSVRTAYEQYF.

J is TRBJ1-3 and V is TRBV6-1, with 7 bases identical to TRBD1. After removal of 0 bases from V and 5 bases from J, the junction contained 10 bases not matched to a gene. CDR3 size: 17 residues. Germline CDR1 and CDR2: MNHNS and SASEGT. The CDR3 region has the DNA TGTGCCAGCAGTGAAGCGACAGGGCTCGTAGGTAGAAACACCATATATTTT. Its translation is CASSEATGLVGRNTIYF.

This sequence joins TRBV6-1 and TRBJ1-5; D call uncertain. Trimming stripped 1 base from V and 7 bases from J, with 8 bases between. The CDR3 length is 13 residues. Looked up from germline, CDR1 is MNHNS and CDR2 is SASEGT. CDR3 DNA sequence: TGTGCCAGCAGTGAAGTGTTGGAGCAGCCCCAGCATTTT. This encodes CASSEVLEQPQHF.

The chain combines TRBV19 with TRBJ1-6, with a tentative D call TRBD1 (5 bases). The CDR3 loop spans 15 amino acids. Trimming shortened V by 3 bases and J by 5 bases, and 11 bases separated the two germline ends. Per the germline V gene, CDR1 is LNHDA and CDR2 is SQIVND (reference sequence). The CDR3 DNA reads TGTGCCAGTAGTATTTGGGGCCGCGATAATTCACCCCTCCACTTT. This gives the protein CASSIWGRDNSPLHF. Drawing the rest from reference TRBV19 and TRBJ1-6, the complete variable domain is DGGITQSPKYLFRKEGQNVTLSCEQNLNHDAMYWYRQDPGQGLRLIYYSQIVNDFQKGDIAEGYSVSREKKESFPLTVTSAQKNPTAFYLCASSIWGRDNSPLHFGNGTRLTVT.

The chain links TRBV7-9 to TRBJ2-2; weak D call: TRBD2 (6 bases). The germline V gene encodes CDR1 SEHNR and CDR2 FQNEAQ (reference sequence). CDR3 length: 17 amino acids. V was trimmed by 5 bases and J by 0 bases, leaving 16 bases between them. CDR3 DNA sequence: TGTGCCAGCAGCCCCCGGGACTGGACCGCGAACACCGGGGAGCTGTTTTTT. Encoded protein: CASSPRDWTANTGELFF.

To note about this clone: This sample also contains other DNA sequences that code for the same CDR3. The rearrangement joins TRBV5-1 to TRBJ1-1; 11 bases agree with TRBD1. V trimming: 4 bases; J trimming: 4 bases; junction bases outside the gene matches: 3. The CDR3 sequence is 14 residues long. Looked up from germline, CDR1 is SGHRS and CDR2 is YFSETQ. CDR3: CASSPGTGGTEAFF. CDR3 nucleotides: TGCGCCAGCAGCCCCGGGACAGGGGGCACTGAAGCTTTCTTT.

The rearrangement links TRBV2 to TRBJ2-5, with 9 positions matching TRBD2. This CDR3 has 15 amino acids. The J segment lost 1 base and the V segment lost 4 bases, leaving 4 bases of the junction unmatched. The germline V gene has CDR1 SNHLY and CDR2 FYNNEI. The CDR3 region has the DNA TGTGCCAGCAGTGGACTAGCGGTCCCCCAAGAGACCCAGTACTTC. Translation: CASSGLAVPQETQYF.

The CDR3 coding sequence is TGTGCCTGGAGTCTAACAGGTGCCGGGGAGCTGTTTTTT. Amino acids: CAWSLTGAGELFF. The chain is built from TRBV30 and TRBJ2-2; D possibly corresponds to TRBD1 (5 bases). The length of the CDR3 is 13 residues. V lost 2 bases, J lost 6 bases, and 10 bases lay in between. From germline, CDR1 is GTSNPN and CDR2 SVGIG (reference sequence). The variable domain in full, with the rest retrieved from reference TRBV30 and TRBJ2-2, is SQTIHQWPATLVQPVGSPLSLECTVEGTSNPNLYWYRQAAGRGLQLLFYSVGIGQISSEVPQNLSASRPQDRQFILSSKKLLLSDSGFYLCAWSLTGAGELFFGEGSRLTVL.

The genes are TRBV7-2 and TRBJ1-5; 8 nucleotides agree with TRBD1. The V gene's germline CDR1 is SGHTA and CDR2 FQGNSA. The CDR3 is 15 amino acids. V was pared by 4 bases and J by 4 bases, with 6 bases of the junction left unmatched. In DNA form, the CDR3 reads TGTGCCAGCAGCTGGGCAGGGGGCAGGAATCAGCCCCAGCATTTT. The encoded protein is CASSWAGGRNQPQHF.

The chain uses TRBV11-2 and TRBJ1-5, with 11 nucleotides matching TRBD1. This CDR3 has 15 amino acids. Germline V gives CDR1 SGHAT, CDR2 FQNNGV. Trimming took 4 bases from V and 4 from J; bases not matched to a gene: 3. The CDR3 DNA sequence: TGTGCCAGCAGCTCGGACAGGGGGCCAAATCAGCCCCAGCATTTT. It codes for CASSSDRGPNQPQHF.

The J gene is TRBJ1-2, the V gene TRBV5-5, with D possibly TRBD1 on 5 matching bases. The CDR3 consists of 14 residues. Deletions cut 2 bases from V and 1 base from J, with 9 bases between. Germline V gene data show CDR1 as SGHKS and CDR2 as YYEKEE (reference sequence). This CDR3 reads CASSFPGYNYGYTF. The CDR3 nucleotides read TGTGCCAGCAGCTTTCCAGGGTATAACTATGGCTACACCTTC.

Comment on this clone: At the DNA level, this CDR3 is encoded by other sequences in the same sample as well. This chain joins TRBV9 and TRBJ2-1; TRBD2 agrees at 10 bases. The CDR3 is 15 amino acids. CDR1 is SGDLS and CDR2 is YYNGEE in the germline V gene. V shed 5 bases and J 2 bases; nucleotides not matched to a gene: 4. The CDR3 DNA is TGTGCCAGCAGTGCAAGCGGGGGGGCCTACAATGAGCAGTTCTTC. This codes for CASSASGGAYNEQFF.

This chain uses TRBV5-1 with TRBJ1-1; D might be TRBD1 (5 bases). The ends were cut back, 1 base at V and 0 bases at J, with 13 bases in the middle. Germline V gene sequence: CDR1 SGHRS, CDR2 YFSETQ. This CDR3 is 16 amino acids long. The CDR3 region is CASSLPQGLMNTEAFF. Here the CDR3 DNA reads TGCGCCAGCAGCTTGCCTCAGGGTTTGATGAACACTGAAGCTTTCTTT. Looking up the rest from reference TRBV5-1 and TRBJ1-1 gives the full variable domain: KAGVTQTPRYLIKTRGQQVTLSCSPISGHRSVSWYQQTPGQGLQFLFEYFSETQRNKGNFPGRFSGRQFSNSRSEMNVSTLELGDSALYLCASSLPQGLMNTEAFFGQGTRLTVV.

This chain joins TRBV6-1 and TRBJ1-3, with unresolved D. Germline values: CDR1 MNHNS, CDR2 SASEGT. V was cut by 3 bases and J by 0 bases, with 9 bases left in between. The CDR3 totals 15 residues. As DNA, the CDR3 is TGTGCCAGCAGTGACCCCCGACACTCTGGAAACACCATATATTTT. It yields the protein CASSDPRHSGNTIYF.

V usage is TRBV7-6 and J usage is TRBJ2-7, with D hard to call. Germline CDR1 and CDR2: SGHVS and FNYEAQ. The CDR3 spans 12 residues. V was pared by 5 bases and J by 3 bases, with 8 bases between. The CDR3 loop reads CASSPDNYEQYF. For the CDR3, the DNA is TGTGCCAGCAGCCCCGACAACTACGAGCAGTACTTC.

The CDR3 DNA follows: TGTGCCAGCAGTCCATGGACAGAAGAGACCCAGTACTTC. Its protein product is CASSPWTEETQYF. The V call is TRBV27, the J call TRBJ2-5; D may be TRBD1 (6 bases). Germline CDR1 MNHEY, CDR2 SMNVEV (reference sequence). Trimming took off 5 bases at V and 3 bases at J, with 10 bases between the two ends. This CDR3 is 13 amino acids long.

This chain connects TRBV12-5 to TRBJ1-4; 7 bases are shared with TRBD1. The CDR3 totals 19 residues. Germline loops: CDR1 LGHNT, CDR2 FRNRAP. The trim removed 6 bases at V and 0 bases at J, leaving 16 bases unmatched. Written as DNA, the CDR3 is TGTGCTAGTGGGGACAGGCCGTTCGGAAGTTTTGCAACTAATGAAAAACTGTTTTTT. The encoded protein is CASGDRPFGSFATNEKLFF. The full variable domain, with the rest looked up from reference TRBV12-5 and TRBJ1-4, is DARVTQTPRHKVTEMGQEVTMRCQPILGHNTVFWYRQTMMQGLELLAYFRNRAPLDDSGMPKDRFSAEMPDATLATLKIQPSEPRDSAVYFCASGDRPFGSFATNEKLFFGSGTQLSVL.

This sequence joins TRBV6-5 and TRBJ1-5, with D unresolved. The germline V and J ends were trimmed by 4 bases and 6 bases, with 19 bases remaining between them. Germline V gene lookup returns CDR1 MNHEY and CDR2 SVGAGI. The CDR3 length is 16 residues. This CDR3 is CASSSRPDVDSQPQHF. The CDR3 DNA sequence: TGTGCCAGCAGTTCGCGGCCTGACGTAGATTCTCAGCCCCAGCATTTT.

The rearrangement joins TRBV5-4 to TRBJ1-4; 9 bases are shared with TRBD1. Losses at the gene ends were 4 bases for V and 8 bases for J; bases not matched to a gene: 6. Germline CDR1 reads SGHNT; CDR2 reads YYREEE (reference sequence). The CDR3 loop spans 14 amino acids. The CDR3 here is CASSPTGGREKLFF. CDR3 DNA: TGTGCCAGCAGCCCAACAGGGGGCAGGGAAAAACTGTTTTTT.

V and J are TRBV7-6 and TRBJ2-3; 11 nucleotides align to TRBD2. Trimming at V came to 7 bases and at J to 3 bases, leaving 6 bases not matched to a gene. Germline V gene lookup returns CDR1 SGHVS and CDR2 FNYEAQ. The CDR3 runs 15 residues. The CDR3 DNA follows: TGTGCCAGCACCTTTAGCGGGGGGGCGACAGATACGCAGTATTTT. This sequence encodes CASTFSGGATDTQYF.

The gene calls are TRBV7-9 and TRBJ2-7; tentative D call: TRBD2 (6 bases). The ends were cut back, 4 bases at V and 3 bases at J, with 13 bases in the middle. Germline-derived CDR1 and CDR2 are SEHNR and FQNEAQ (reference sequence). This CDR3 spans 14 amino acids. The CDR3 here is CASSSKVGGYEQYF. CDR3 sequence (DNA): TGTGCCAGCAGCTCGAAGGTGGGGGGCTACGAGCAGTACTTC.

The CDR3 bases are TGTGCCACCAGTGATGTTCGGAATGAGCAGTTCTTC. This translates into CATSDVRNEQFF. The rearrangement uses TRBV24-1 and TRBJ2-1; D gene uncertain. The CDR3 runs 12 residues. Trimming shortened V by 3 bases and J by 7 bases, and 6 bases separated the two germline ends. Germline V gene data show CDR1 as KGHDR and CDR2 as SFDVKD.

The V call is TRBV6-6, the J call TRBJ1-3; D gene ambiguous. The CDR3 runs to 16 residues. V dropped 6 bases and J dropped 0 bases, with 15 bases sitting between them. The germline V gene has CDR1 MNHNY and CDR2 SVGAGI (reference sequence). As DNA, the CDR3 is TGTGCCAGCAGCATTCTAGGCGGGCGCTCTGGAAACACCATATATTTT. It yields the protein CASSILGGRSGNTIYF.

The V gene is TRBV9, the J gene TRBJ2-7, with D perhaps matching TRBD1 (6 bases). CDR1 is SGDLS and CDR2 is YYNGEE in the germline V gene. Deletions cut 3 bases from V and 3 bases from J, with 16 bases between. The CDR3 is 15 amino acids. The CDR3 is CASSALPGQSYEQYF. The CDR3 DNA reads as TGTGCCAGCAGCGCCCTCCCCGGACAGAGCTACGAGCAGTACTTC.